Listed here is a single TCR beta chain. Its antigen has not been determined. No base quality values were provided; no much bigger clone lies one nucleotide off. The cohort was made up of approximately 670 healthy bone marrow donors. Cohort members were all nominally healthy when sampled, although unrecorded immune exposures were likely present. The donor tested CMV seronegative and was one of the 352 seronegative cohort members. A peripheral blood sample was collected from each donor, and TCR beta sequencing was performed on peripheral blood mononuclear cells. Genomic DNA was extracted from the blood cell samples with the Qiagen DNeasy Blood Extraction Kit. This specimen belongs to a study of cytomegalovirus exposure and HLA in healthy donors (dated by TCRdb to the late 2010s). With respect to the entire study: An earlier analysis of several hundred of the donors reported about 250 Gb of sequence data and more than 90 million unique TCR beta sequences from about 200 million T cells. Across some 400 genotyped donors of the cohort, an average of roughly 200,000 unique TCR beta nucleotide sequences per donor were sequenced, and 15% to 20% of those sequences were non-productive. The later analysis used no new phenotypic data to find candidate immune exposures, relying instead on TCR beta sequences and their occurrence across donors. HLA typing included class I and class II loci at four-digit resolution. Around 320 gigabases of sequencing data and approximately 85 million unique TCR sequences were included in an early release covering about 620 HLA-typed donors. To predict cytomegalovirus infection status, the study brought together high-throughput TCR immunosequencing, statistical association of individual TCRs with disease status, and machine learning. Every discovery cohort repertoire had been produced on one sequencing platform. A later analysis re-examined previously published TCR beta repertoires from just over 650 donors and added high-resolution HLA genotyping to investigate patterns of TCR occurrence. Typing coverage differed by locus: A, B, C, DRB1 and DQB1 were typed in roughly 620-630 donors, DQA1 in 522, DPA1 in 600 to 610, and DPB1 in just under 490. The study aimed to test whether signatures of past pathogen exposure could be identified by cataloging public T cell receptors. The study used immunosequencing to profile the T cell repertoires of approximately 640 subjects and linked those repertoires to cytomegalovirus serostatus. To decide whether each TCR beta V gene segment behaved as functional or pseudogenic, an earlier analysis of some 600 of the donors relied on high-throughput TCR beta sequencing. A handful of DR-DQ haplotypes were handled as single units for association and clustering because linkage in the cohort was strong. Alongside the repertoire data, information on donor age, sex, ethnicity and CMV serostatus was compiled. Genome-wide SNP genotypes for about 65% of the 666 donors were used in a later genetic analysis, which treated that subset as a discovery cohort. Of the 398 genotyped donors, 81% were placed in the genetic ancestry cluster associated with self-reported Caucasian donors. A separate validation cohort of over 95 different subjects was used in addition to the roughly 670-subject first cohort. The study at large found these results: In the study, approximately 160 TCR beta chains were listed as associated with cytomegalovirus. In both the original and validation cohorts, the classifier was reported to diagnose cytomegalovirus status with high specificity and sensitivity. Most TCR sequences were observed very rarely across donors, whereas some public TCRs were present in many individuals. A group of highly shared sequence variants was considered likely to be a technical artifact of the sequencing pipeline. Some IMGT-functional V segments, including TRBV6-2 and TRBV6-3, could not be told apart with the 87-base-pair reads, so those segments were excluded. A further reported finding was that TCR beta sequences accurately predicted the HLA-A and HLA-B alleles for most subjects in the first cohort. In a later analysis, the rate of TCR association differed among HLA loci, with DRB1 alleles having the most associated TCRs and HLA-C alleles having the fewest. In vitro tests confirmed that a few of the cytomegalovirus-associated TCR beta chains recognize cytomegalovirus antigens. Correlated functional status among segregating V segments might be attributable to linkage disequilibrium, but an unknown experimental factor could not be ruled out. The authors suggested that the approach could potentially be extended to other disease states and immunological phenotypes. Because some donors lacked HLA typing at each locus, the association tests relied only on the typed subset. Around 16 rarely observed V segments, including chromosome 9 orphons, were excluded from the earlier analysis of almost 600 of the donors because counts were too low. Assigning TCR associations to individual alleles was difficult when HLA alleles, especially DR and DQ, strongly co-occurred. A later analysis reported that several top co-occurrence clusters appeared linked to parvovirus B19, influenza, CMV and Epstein-Barr virus. A later analysis found that HLA-associated TCR beta chains were more clonally expanded and had lower generation probabilities than equally common non-associated chains. In a later genetic analysis, a missense DCLRE1C variant was associated with V-gene and J-gene trimming of TCR beta chains, and the association was replicated in an independent cohort. Broadly in line with IMGT annotations, most TCR beta V segments showed up in productive rearrangements about 87% or about 30% of the time in an earlier analysis of 587 of the donors. The presence/absence analyses assumed that sequencing depth was roughly uniform across donors, and that assumption may not be true. This cohort had only TCR beta chains sequenced, and the lack of alpha or paired-chain data limited which features could be detected. In a later analysis, over 15,000 TCR beta sequences were associated with specific HLA alleles at a false discovery rate of 0.05. In a later analysis, most CMV-associated TCR beta chains were found to appear HLA-restricted, with HLA associations seemingly driven largely by CMV exposure. CMV serostatus was the only immune exposure information available for the cohort. Compared with the roughly 600-donor mean, donors in an Asian-associated ancestry cluster had fewer N-insertions in productive TCRs, according to a later genetic analysis.

The library was built by means of the immunoSEQ multiplex PCR assay. A mixture of 60 forward primers for TCR Vbeta segments and 13 reverse primers for TCR Jbeta segments was used in the multiplex PCR. The CDR3 region of rearranged TCR beta genes was amplified from genomic DNA by a multiplex PCR assay. On the Illumina HiSeq System, the amplified TCR beta libraries were sequenced as 87-base-pair reads. The authors' pipeline ran thus. In a later analysis, around 80 million unique TCR beta chains were counted across the approximately 620 repertoires, and around 10 million of these chains were shared by at least two donors. Raw reads were error-corrected and collapsed into unique sequences with a nearest-neighbor algorithm that merged closely related sequences to remove PCR and sequencing errors. CDR3 sequences were aligned to IMGT reference sequences to assign V, D and J gene segments. For a sequence to be retained, a match of at least six nucleotides to both a V gene segment and a J gene segment was required. Rearrangements were classified as productive when the CDR3 lacked stop codons and remained in frame with V and J, and all other rearrangements were classified as non-productive. Following IMGT convention, CDR3 was defined as the stretch from the second conserved V-encoded cysteine up to the conserved J-encoded phenylalanine. Sequences without an unambiguous match to a single V gene segment were excluded from the earlier analysis of about 600 of the donors. In an earlier analysis of 450 to 750 of the donors, a V segment was called functional when productive rearrangements were above 56.7%, and segregating when the standard deviation between donors exceeded 5%. A statistical classification framework was built to diagnose cytomegalovirus status from the catalog of TCR beta chain sequences. A later analysis assigned V and J genes by comparing TCR nucleotide sequences with IMGT/GENE-DB human TR gene sequences. In a later analysis, CDR3 sequences and most-parsimonious VDJ recombination scenarios were assigned using the TCRdist pipeline. In a later analysis, each TCR beta chain was defined by its CDR3 amino acid sequence together with its V-gene family, and reads without a unique V-gene family were excluded. As a way to deal with suspected cross-contamination and a sequencing artifact, a later analysis dropped 592 nucleotide sequences that were highly shared and had low generation probability. In a later analysis, a clonal expansion index was calculated for each public chain from normalized within-repertoire ranks of inferred template counts. Generation probabilities in a later analysis came from a VDJ recombination model fitted to out-of-frame rearrangements, and those results were checked against IGoR. In a later analysis, hypergeometric tests were used to score TCR-TCR, TCR-HLA and TCR-CMV co-occurrence, with a repertoire-size bias correction applied to TCR pairs. A later analysis estimated false discovery rates by permuting HLA or CMV assignments 20 times. In a later analysis, co-occurring TCRs were grouped using DBSCAN, and TCRdist sequence similarity was added for clustering within HLA-allele-positive subsets. Repertoires with fewer than 30,000 or more than 120,000 public chains were left out of co-occurrence clustering, as were about five repertoires with anomalous nucleotide sharing. This immuneACCESS table, as held by TCRdb, lists in-frame sequences with V and J called but not all clones. Of the missing ones, under half trace to an unresolved V gene in checked studies; the others have no known cause. V and J calls and clone size come straight from that table; D and trimming were deduced from the DNA. The sample profile shows about 96,000 clones; around 60% of them were found once. The top ten clones comprise more than 2.5% of the sample.

The germline V gene specifies SGHVS as CDR1 and FNYEAQ as CDR2. The CDR3, cysteine through phenylalanine, is 15 amino acids long. CDR3 DNA only is kept here, 45 bases in frame from base 1. The chain is encoded by TRBV7-6 joined to TRBJ2-5; perhaps TRBD2 is the D gene, with 6 bases matching. TRBJ2-7 explains the end of the DNA better; the J call may be wrong. This clonotype was obtained from a man aged 55 to 69 in good health and CMV-seronegative. The sample consisted of PBMCs. The CDR3 region reads CASSPQGLSSYEQYF. The DNA sequence follows: TGTGCCAGCAGCCCCCAGGGACTGTCTTCCTACGAGCAGTACTTC.